These 11 T cell receptor beta chains share one sample of origin, sequenced in a study of blood T cell repertoires in COVID-19. The table came from immunoSEQ multiplex PCR; TCRdb's copy has only in-frame clones and leaves some out. The table records about 110,000 clones, 88% of them present only once. The sequenced sample was peripheral blood. These receptors all come from a woman between 50 and 59 years old with active or convalescent COVID-19.

This chain connects TRBV5-5 to TRBJ2-7, with 14 bases matching TRBD2. Looked up from germline, CDR1 is SGHKS and CDR2 is YYEKEE (reference sequence). J was trimmed by 2 bases and V by 4 bases; bases with no gene match: 8. This CDR3 contains 17 residues. CDR3 sequence: CASSTMPGLAGAYEQYF. In DNA form, the CDR3 reads TGTGCCAGCAGCACTATGCCGGGACTAGCGGGAGCCTACGAGCAGTACTTC.

The chain links TRBV7-9 to TRBJ2-7; D is perhaps TRBD1 (6 bases). V lost 4 bases, J lost 1 base, and 14 bases lay in between. This CDR3 is built from 15 residues. CDR1 SEHNR and CDR2 FQNEAQ come from the germline V gene (reference sequence). In DNA, the CDR3 is TGTGCCAGCAGCTCAGGTACAGGGCTTTCCTACGAGCAGTACTTC. Residues: CASSSGTGLSYEQYF. Together with reference TRBV7-9 and TRBJ2-7, the CDR3 gives the full variable domain: DTGVSQNPRHKITKRGQNVTFRCDPISEHNRLYWYRQTLGQGPEFLTYFQNEAQLEKSRLLSDRFSAERPKGSFSTLEIQRTEQGDSAMYLCASSSGTGLSYEQYFGPGTRLTVT.

The CDR3 sequence: CASSSGGTNTEAFF. In DNA, the CDR3 is TGTGCCAGCAGCTCCGGGGGGACGAACACTGAAGCTTTCTTT. The V and J genes are TRBV11-2 and TRBJ1-1; the D gene is possibly TRBD1 (5 bases). CDR1 SGHAT and CDR2 FQNNGV come from the germline V gene. The CDR3 consists of 14 residues. V was trimmed by 4 bases and J by 1 base, leaving 10 bases between them.

The sample holds one count of this clone. This chain joins TRBV6-1 and TRBJ2-3, with D uncertain. This CDR3 has 12 amino acids. Germline assignment: CDR1 MNHNS and CDR2 SASEGT. With 5 bases removed from V and 2 bases from J, the gap between germline ends came to 5 bases. The CDR3 protein is CASSRFTDTQYF. As DNA, the CDR3 is TGTGCCAGCAGTCGGTTCACAGATACGCAGTATTTT.

This clone appeared once. The chain links TRBV3-1 (or the pseudogene TRBV3-2) to TRBJ2-3; 8 bases match TRBD2. J gave up 2 bases and V 1 base, and 8 bases lay outside the gene matches. The CDR3 length is 17 residues. Germline V gene sequence: CDR1 LGHDT, CDR2 YNNKEL (reference sequence). As DNA, the CDR3 is TGTGCCAGCAGCCAAGGGACTAGCAGGGGACCCACAGATACGCAGTATTTT. Residues: CASSQGTSRGPTDTQYF.

This clone was detected once. The J gene is TRBJ2-1, the V gene TRBV6-4; 12 bases are a match to TRBD2. The CDR3 contains 15 residues. Trimming cost V 3 bases and J 6 bases; bases outside gene matches: 3. Germline CDR1 is MRHNA and CDR2 is SNTAGT. Here the CDR3 reads CASSETSGRLNEQFF. CDR3 coding DNA: TGTGCCAGCAGTGAAACTAGCGGGAGGCTCAATGAGCAGTTCTTC.

CDR3 loop: CASGRGVSSYNEQFF. CDR3 nucleotide sequence: TGTGCTAGTGGCCGGGGTGTATCCTCCTACAATGAGCAGTTCTTC. The chain recombines TRBV12-5 with TRBJ2-1; tentatively, D is TRBD2 (5 bases). Looked up from germline, CDR1 is LGHNT and CDR2 is FRNRAP. Between the trimmed V and J ends, which lost 6 bases and 0 bases, there was a span of 12 bases. The CDR3 totals 15 residues.

The chain combines TRBV4-1 with TRBJ1-6, with 7 bases identical to TRBD1. Germline CDR1 MGHRA, CDR2 YSYEKL. The junction had 11 bases not matched to a gene; V was cut back by 0 bases and J by 6 bases. The CDR3 is made up of 18 amino acids. The CDR3 DNA follows: TGCGCCAGCAGCCAAGAGGGGGACCCGGGACAGCGTAATTCACCCCTCCACTTT. It is translated as CASSQEGDPGQRNSPLHF.

J is TRBJ2-4 and V is TRBV18, with unresolved D. V lost 5 bases, J lost 0 bases, and 11 bases lay in between. CDR3 length equals 15 residues. Per germline, CDR1 KGHSH and CDR2 LQKENI. This CDR3 reads CASSASILAKNIQYF. In nucleotides, the CDR3 is TGTGCCAGCTCAGCTTCGATACTAGCCAAAAACATTCAGTACTTC. The variable domain in full, with the rest retrieved from reference TRBV18 and TRBJ2-4, is NAGVMQNPRHLVRRRGQEARLRCSPMKGHSHVYWYRQLPEEGLKFMVYLQKENIIDESGMPKERFSAEFPKEGPSILRIQQVVRGDSAAYFCASSASILAKNIQYFGAGTRLSVL.

The J gene is TRBJ2-3, the V gene TRBV9; tentative D call: TRBD2 (6 bases). Trimming shortened V by 0 bases and J by 4 bases, and 12 bases separated the two germline ends. The CDR3 runs to 15 residues. In germline, CDR1 is SGDLS, CDR2 YYNGEE. The CDR3 loop reads CASSVAGGRPDTQYF. The CDR3 DNA reads as TGTGCCAGCAGCGTAGCGGGTGGGAGGCCAGATACGCAGTATTTT.

V and J are TRBV28 and TRBJ1-1; D is undetermined. V dropped 3 bases and J dropped 4 bases, with 21 bases sitting between them. CDR3 length: 17 amino acids. The V gene's germline CDR1 is MDHEN and CDR2 SYDVKM. In DNA, the CDR3 is TGTGCCAGCAGTTTGGGCGATTCCTATTCGGTGGGCACTGAAGCTTTCTTT. Amino acids: CASSLGDSYSVGTEAFF.